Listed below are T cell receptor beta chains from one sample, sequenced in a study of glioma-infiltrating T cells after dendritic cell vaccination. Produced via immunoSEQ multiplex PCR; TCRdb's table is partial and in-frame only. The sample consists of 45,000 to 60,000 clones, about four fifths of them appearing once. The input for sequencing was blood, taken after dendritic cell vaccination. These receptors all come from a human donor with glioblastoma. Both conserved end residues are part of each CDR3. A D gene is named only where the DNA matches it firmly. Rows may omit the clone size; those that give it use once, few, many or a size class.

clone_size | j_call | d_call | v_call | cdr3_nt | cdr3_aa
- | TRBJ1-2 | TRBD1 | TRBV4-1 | TGCGCCAGCAGCCAAGAACCGGGACAGGACCTTAACTATGGCTACACCTTC | CASSQEPGQDLNYGYTF
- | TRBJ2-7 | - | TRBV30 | TGTGCCTGGAGTCGGGGCTCCTACGAGCAGTACTTC | CAWSRGSYEQYF
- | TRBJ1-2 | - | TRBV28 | TGTGCCAGCAGTTTAGGAGGGGAGGGTTATGGCTACACCTTC | CASSLGGEGYGYTF
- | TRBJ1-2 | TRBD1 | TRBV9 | TGTGCCAGCAGCGTAGATTTCAGGGGGGTGGGCTACACCTTC | CASSVDFRGVGYTF
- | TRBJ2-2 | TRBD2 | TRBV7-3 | TGTGCCAGCAGCCAGCGACTAGCGGGGGGACGGGGGGCGAACACCGGGGAGCTGTTTTTT | CASSQRLAGGRGANTGELFF
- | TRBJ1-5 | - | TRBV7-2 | TGTGCCAGCAGCTCCACGGGGGGTAGCAATCAGCCCCAGCATTTT | CASSSTGGSNQPQHF
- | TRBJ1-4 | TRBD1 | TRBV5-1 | TGCGCCAGCAGCAGAACGACAGGGAGGAATGAAAAACTGTTTTTT | CASSRTTGRNEKLFF
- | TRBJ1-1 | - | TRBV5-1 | TGCGCCAGCAGCTTCTCCCACGCCCTTTACGAGGGTACTGAAGCTTTCTTT | CASSFSHALYEGTEAFF
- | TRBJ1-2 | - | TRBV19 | TGTGCCAGTAGTGGAGGGGAGGCGGGTGGCTACACCTTC | CASSGGEAGGYTF
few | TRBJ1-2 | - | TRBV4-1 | TGCGCCAGCAGCCAAGCCGGGGATGAAGGCTATGGCTACACCTTC | CASSQAGDEGYGYTF
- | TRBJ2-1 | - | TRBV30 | TGTGCCTGGAGTCTCAGCCGGGTCAATGAGCAGTTCTTC | CAWSLSRVNEQFF
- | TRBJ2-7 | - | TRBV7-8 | TGTGCCAGCAGCTTCACAGGAGTCACCTACGAGCAGTACTTC | CASSFTGVTYEQYF
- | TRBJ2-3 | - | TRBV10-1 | TGCGCCAGCAGTATGACTAGCACAGATACGCAGTATTTT | CASSMTSTDTQYF
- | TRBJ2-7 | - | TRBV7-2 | TGTGCCAGCAGCTTACTAGGACGACTAAGCTCCTACGAGCAGTACTTC | CASSLLGRLSSYEQYF
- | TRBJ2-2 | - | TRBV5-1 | TGCGCCAGCAGCACAGGGGACTGGTCGAACACCGGGGAGCTGTTTTTT | CASSTGDWSNTGELFF
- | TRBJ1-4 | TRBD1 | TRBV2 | TGTGCCAGCAGCGAGGCTTGGACAGGGAATGAAAAACTGTTTTTT | CASSEAWTGNEKLFF
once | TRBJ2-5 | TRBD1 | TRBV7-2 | TGTGCCAGCAGCTTAGACCAGGGGGTTGATCGAGAGACCCAGTACTTC | CASSLDQGVDRETQYF
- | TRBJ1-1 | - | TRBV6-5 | TGTGCCACCAGTGGGCCGAACACTGAAGCTTTCTTT | CATSGPNTEAFF
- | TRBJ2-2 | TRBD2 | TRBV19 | TGTGCCAGTAGTCTACTAGCGGGGGGGACTACCGGGGAGCTGTTTTTT | CASSLLAGGTTGELFF
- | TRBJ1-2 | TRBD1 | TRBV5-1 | TGCGCCAGCAGCCCCCTGGGACAGGGGATGGATGGCTACACCTTC | CASSPLGQGMDGYTF
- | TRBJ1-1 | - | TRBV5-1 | TGCGCCAGCAGCTTTTCAACGGGGAACACTGAAGCTTTCTTT | CASSFSTGNTEAFF
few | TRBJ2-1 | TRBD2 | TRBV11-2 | TGTGCCAGCAGCTCATTAGCGGGATTGGGTACTCGAGATGATTTTGAGCAGTTCTTC | CASSSLAGLGTRDDFEQFF
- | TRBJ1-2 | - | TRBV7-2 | TGTGCCAGCAGCTTAGGGGGCAGCAACTATGGCTACACCTTC | CASSLGGSNYGYTF
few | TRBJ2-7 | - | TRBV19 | TGTGCCAGTAGTACAAAGTCCGGGACACTTAGCTACGAGCAGTACTTC | CASSTKSGTLSYEQYF
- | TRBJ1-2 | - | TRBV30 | TGTGCCTGGAGTGTACAGGTCTTCGGCTACACCTTC | CAWSVQVFGYTF
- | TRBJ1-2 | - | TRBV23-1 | TGCGCCAGCAGTCAAAATTTCACAGCTTCGTATGGCTACACCTTC | CASSQNFTASYGYTF
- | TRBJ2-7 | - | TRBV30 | TGTGCCTGGAGGGCACAGGGATTCTACGAGCAGTACTTC | CAWRAQGFYEQYF
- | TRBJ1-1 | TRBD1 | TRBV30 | TGTGCCTGGAGTTCAGGGACAGGCGGGACTGAAGCTTTCTTT | CAWSSGTGGTEAFF
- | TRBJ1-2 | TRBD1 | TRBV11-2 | TGTGCCAGCAGATCCCTCCTTGGACAGGCTAACTATGGCTACACCTTC | CASRSLLGQANYGYTF
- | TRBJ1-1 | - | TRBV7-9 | TGTGCCAGCAGCGACAAGGTCCATGAAGCTTTCTTT | CASSDKVHEAFF
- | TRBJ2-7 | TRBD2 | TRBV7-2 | TGTGCCAGCAGCTTTAGCGGGGGGGACTACGAGCAGTACTTC | CASSFSGGDYEQYF
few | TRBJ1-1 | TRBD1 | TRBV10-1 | TGCGCCAGCAGAGAGACAGGGGGCACTGAAGCTTTCTTT | CASRETGGTEAFF
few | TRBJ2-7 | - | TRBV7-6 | TGTGCCAGCAGCTCAACAAGGGGCCACGAGCAGTACTTC | CASSSTRGHEQYF
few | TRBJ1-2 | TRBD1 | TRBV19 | TGTGCCAGTAGTATGCTGGCAGGGGGATATGGCTACACCTTC | CASSMLAGGYGYTF
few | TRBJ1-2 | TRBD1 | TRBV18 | TGTGCCAGCTCACCAGGACAGGGCGATACCTATGGCTACACCTTC | CASSPGQGDTYGYTF
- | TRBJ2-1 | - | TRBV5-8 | TGTGCCAGCAGCGCAACACCGGGACTTGACAATGAGCAGTTCTTC | CASSATPGLDNEQFF
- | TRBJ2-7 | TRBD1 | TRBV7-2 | TGTGCCAGCAGCCCGGGAGGACAGGGGGTCTGGGAGCAGTACTTC | CASSPGGQGVWEQYF
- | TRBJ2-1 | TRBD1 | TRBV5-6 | TGTGCCAGCAGCTTGGTATGGTTATTGCGGGACAGGGGGCGTGGTGAGCAGTTCTTC | CASSLVWLLRDRGRGEQFF
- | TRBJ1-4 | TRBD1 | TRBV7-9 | TGTGCCAGCAGCCCACATACCGGAACAGGGGGGGCAGGGGAAAAACTGTTTTTT | CASSPHTGTGGAGEKLFF
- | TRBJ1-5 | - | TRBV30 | TGTGCCTGGAGCCACGCGGACAGAACCTATCAGCCCCAGCATTTT | CAWSHADRTYQPQHF
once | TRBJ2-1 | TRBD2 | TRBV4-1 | TGCGCCAGCAGCCAACCCGGGGGGGCCGGAAATGAGCAGTTCTTC | CASSQPGGAGNEQFF
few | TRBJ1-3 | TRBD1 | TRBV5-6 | TGTGCCAGCAGCTTCGGGACAGGGGGCTCTGGAAACACCATATATTTT | CASSFGTGGSGNTIYF